Shown below are 29 T cell receptor beta chains from a single sample sequenced in a study of cytomegalovirus exposure and HLA in healthy donors. Both 60 Vbeta primers and 13 Jbeta primers went into the PCR. TCRdb's copy holds only in-frame clones and misses some; the assay was immunoSEQ multiplex PCR. The table lists approximately 280,000 clones, about nine tenths of them singletons. Input material: PBMCs. All receptors come from a man aged 40-49 years in good health and CMV-seropositive.

The rearrangement links TRBV6-5 to TRBJ2-5, with 8 bases fitting TRBD2. The DNA end is more similar to TRBJ2-7, so the J call may be wrong. CDR3 length equals 16 residues. The germline CDR1 and CDR2 sequences are MNHEY and SVGAGI. The CDR3 nucleotides are TGTGCCAGCAGTTACGTCCCGGGGGGGGCAGCCTACGAGCAGTACTTC. It specifies CASSYVPGGAAYEQYF.

The chain combines TRBV27 with TRBJ2-1, with 13 bases that match TRBD2. Trimming removed 4 bases from V and 8 bases from J; junction bases left unmatched: 8. This CDR3 has 16 amino acids. Per germline, CDR1 MNHEY and CDR2 SMNVEV (reference sequence). The CDR3 region has the DNA TGTGCCAGCAGTTCCGGACTAGCGGGAGTTTACGATGAGCAGTTCTTC. It yields the protein CASSSGLAGVYDEQFF.

The CDR3 loop is CASSFSGRGGQTQYF. CDR3 nucleotides: TGCGCCAGCAGCTTTAGCGGGAGAGGTGGGCAGACCCAGTACTTC. V is TRBV5-1 and J is TRBJ2-5; TRBD2 matches at 9 bases. There are 15 residues in the CDR3. V gave up 2 bases and J gave up 6 bases; unmatched junction bases: 8. CDR1 is SGHRS, CDR2 YFSETQ, per germline.

The gene calls are TRBV19 and TRBJ1-4, with a possible D match to TRBD1 (6 bases). CDR3 length equals 18 residues. V was shortened by 0 bases and J by 8 bases, with 22 bases between the two germline ends. The germline V gene has CDR1 LNHDA and CDR2 SQIVND (reference sequence). In DNA form, the CDR3 reads TGTGCCAGTAGTATAGATCGGGGGGGGGCCCCGCTAGGGGAAAAACTGTTTTTT. It yields the protein CASSIDRGGAPLGEKLFF.

This clone was detected only a few times. The genes are TRBV30 and TRBJ1-4, with D possibly matching TRBD1 (5 bases). V gave up 7 bases and J gave up 5 bases, with 8 bases separating them. Germline CDR1 GTSNPN, CDR2 SVGIG (reference sequence). The CDR3 covers 11 residues. This chain's CDR3 is CAFRGNEKLFF. The DNA of the CDR3 is TGTGCCTTTAGGGGAAATGAAAAACTGTTTTTT.

This sequence joins TRBV2 and TRBJ1-3, with 8 bases identical to TRBD1. CDR3 length equals 16 residues. Germline V gene sequence: CDR1 SNHLY, CDR2 FYNNEI. J gave up 0 bases and V 3 bases, and 4 bases lay outside the gene matches. CDR3 sequence (DNA): TGTGCCAGCAGTGAGGACAGGGCCCTCTCTGGAAACACCATATATTTT. Protein product: CASSEDRALSGNTIYF.

The V call is TRBV4-3, the J call TRBJ1-4; D may be TRBD1 (6 bases). The germline V gene has CDR1 LGHNA and CDR2 YSLEER. The CDR3 runs to 13 residues. Trimming took 8 bases from V and 4 from J, leaving 11 bases between them. Here the CDR3 reads CASSRDINEKLFF. CDR3 DNA sequence: TGCGCCAGCTCCCGGGACATTAATGAAAAACTGTTTTTT.

This clone was seen a handful of times. The rearrangement uses TRBV7-8 and TRBJ1-1; TRBD1 might be the D (5 bases). This CDR3 has 12 amino acids. The germline V and J ends were trimmed by 6 bases and 5 bases, with 10 bases remaining between them. CDR1 is SGHVS, CDR2 FQNEAQ, per germline. The CDR3 reads CASRGRGTEAFF. The DNA of the CDR3 is TGTGCCAGCAGGGGGAGGGGAACTGAAGCTTTCTTT.

The genes are TRBV7-9 and TRBJ1-2, with D perhaps TRBD1 (6 bases). CDR1 and CDR2 (germline): SEHNR, FQNEAQ (reference sequence). CDR3 length: 13 amino acids. V lost 5 bases, J lost 3 bases, and 10 bases lay in between. CDR3 residues: CASSTGGHYGYTF. Written as DNA, the CDR3 is TGTGCCAGCAGCACGGGGGGCCACTATGGCTACACCTTC.

The CDR3 coding sequence is TGTGCCAGCAGCTCTCCGGGACAGGGGAACACTGAAGCTTTCTTT. This gives the protein CASSSPGQGNTEAFF. This chain joins TRBV7-8 and TRBJ1-1, with 9 bases lining up with TRBD1. Germline CDR1 and CDR2: SGHVS and FQNEAQ. The CDR3 sequence is 15 residues long. V lost 4 bases and J lost 1; bases outside the gene matches: 4.

As regards this clone: In the same sample, other DNA sequences code for this CDR3. The chain joins TRBV28 to TRBJ2-7, with unresolved D. From germline, CDR1 is MDHEN and CDR2 SYDVKM. With 3 bases removed from V and 2 bases from J, the gap between germline ends came to 8 bases. CDR3 size: 13 residues. This CDR3 reads CASSFPGPYEQYF. The CDR3 region has the DNA TGTGCCAGCAGTTTCCCAGGCCCCTACGAGCAGTACTTC.

The V and J genes are TRBV5-5 and TRBJ2-1; tentatively, D is TRBD1 (6 bases). The germline CDR1 and CDR2 sequences are SGHKS and YYEKEE (reference sequence). The CDR3 is made up of 11 amino acids. V lost 4 bases and J lost 10, with 9 bases in between. The CDR3 is CASSIRGEQFF. Written as DNA, the CDR3 is TGTGCCAGCAGCATCAGGGGAGAGCAGTTCTTC. The full variable domain, in which reference TRBV5-5 and TRBJ2-1 provide the parts outside the CDR3, is DAGVTQSPTHLIKTRGQQVTLRCSPISGHKSVSWYQQVLGQGPQFIFQYYEKEERGRGNFPDRFSARQFPNYSSELNVNALLLGDSALYLCASSIRGEQFFGPGTRLTVL.

The rearrangement uses TRBV7-6 and TRBJ2-7; TRBD1 is a possible D gene (5 bases). Germline values: CDR1 SGHVS, CDR2 FNYEAQ. The length of the CDR3 is 13 residues. V lost 1 base to trimming and J lost 2 bases, with 6 bases between them. CDR3 amino acids: CASSLEGPYEQYF. The CDR3 DNA follows: TGTGCCAGCAGCTTAGAGGGGCCCTACGAGCAGTACTTC. The full variable domain, with the rest looked up from reference TRBV7-6 and TRBJ2-7, is GAGVSQSPRYKVTKRGQDVALRCDPISGHVSLYWYRQALGQGPEFLTYFNYEAQQDKSGLPNDRFSAERPEGSISTLTIQRTEQRDSAMYRCASSLEGPYEQYFGPGTRLTVT.

The chain combines TRBV7-2 with TRBJ2-3, with D hard to call. The CDR3 loop spans 14 amino acids. Per the germline V gene, CDR1 is SGHTA and CDR2 is FQGNSA. The V end was cut by 7 bases, the J end by 1 base, with 12 bases between. In DNA form, the CDR3 reads TGTGCCAGCACCATGTTTGTTGGCACAGATACGCAGTATTTT. Its protein product is CASTMFVGTDTQYF. Drawing the rest from reference TRBV7-2 and TRBJ2-3, the complete variable domain is GAGVSQSPSNKVTEKGKDVELRCDPISGHTALYWYRQSLGQGLEFLIYFQGNSAPDKSGLPSDRFSAERTGGSVSTLTIQRTQQEDSAVYLCASTMFVGTDTQYFGPGTRLTVL.

This CDR3 is CASTTSRENTGELFF. The CDR3 region has the DNA TGTGCCAGCACCACCTCACGGGAGAATACCGGGGAGCTGTTTTTT. The chain uses TRBV6-5 and TRBJ2-2, with D possibly matching TRBD2 (6 bases). The CDR3 is made up of 15 amino acids. From germline, CDR1 is MNHEY and CDR2 SVGAGI. V lost 7 bases, J lost 5 bases, and 17 bases lay in between.

This chain uses TRBV29-1 with TRBJ1-4; D is ambiguous. V was shortened by 1 base and J by 5 bases, with 8 bases between the two germline ends. The CDR3 is 13 amino acids. Germline assignment: CDR1 SQVTM and CDR2 ANQGSEA. The CDR3 loop reads CSVEGAGNEKLFF. As DNA, the CDR3 is TGCAGCGTTGAAGGGGCGGGGAATGAAAAACTGTTTTTT. The full variable domain, with the rest looked up from reference TRBV29-1 and TRBJ1-4, is SAVISQKPSRDICQRGTSLTIQCQVDSQVTMMFWYRQQPGQSLTLIATANQGSEATYESGFVIDKFPISRPNLTFSTLTVSNMSPEDSSIYLCSVEGAGNEKLFFGSGTQLSVL.

The table lists this clone with a count of one. The chain has TRBV11-3 and TRBJ2-7, with 9 nucleotides matching TRBD1. The CDR3 length is 14 residues. J gave up 5 bases and V 4 bases, and 6 bases lay outside the gene matches. CDR1 is SGHNT and CDR2 is YENEEA in the germline V gene. The CDR3 here is CASSSPGTGNEQYF. The CDR3 bases are TGTGCCAGCAGCTCTCCCGGGACAGGGAACGAGCAGTACTTC.

This clone was detected only once. This chain joins TRBV6-5 and TRBJ2-1, with TRBD1 matching over 9 bases. The CDR3 has 15 amino acids. Germline lookup yields CDR1 MNHEY and CDR2 SVGAGI. V was clipped by 6 bases and J by 2 bases; unmatched bases: 5. CDR3 DNA: TGTGCCAGCAGCCCCGGGACAGGGACCTACAATGAGCAGTTCTTC. It yields the protein CASSPGTGTYNEQFF.

The CDR3 bases are TGTGCCAGCAGTCCCGGGACAGGACTCTACGAGCAGTACTTC. Its translation is CASSPGTGLYEQYF. The chain links TRBV6-6 to TRBJ2-7; 8 nucleotides line up with TRBD1. Trimming at V came to 5 bases and at J to 3 bases, leaving 6 bases not matched to a gene. The germline V gene has CDR1 MNHNY and CDR2 SVGAGI (reference sequence). This CDR3 comprises 14 residues.

This chain uses TRBV29-1 with TRBJ2-1, with D perhaps TRBD2 (6 bases). There are 14 residues in the CDR3. Germline CDR1 and CDR2: SQVTM and ANQGSEA. The ends were cut back, 5 bases at V and 8 bases at J, with 19 bases in the middle. Here the CDR3 DNA reads TGCAGCGTTCAAGGGGCGGGATTGAGGCATGAGCAGTTCTTC. Translation gives CSVQGAGLRHEQFF.

The chain employs TRBV6-4 and TRBJ2-3, with TRBD1 matching over 10 bases. CDR1 is MRHNA and CDR2 is SNTAGT in the germline V gene. The CDR3 loop spans 15 amino acids. The ends lost 8 bases at V and 4 bases at J; junction bases unmatched: 9. The CDR3 reads CASSRQGAFPDTQYF. CDR3 DNA: TGTGCCAGCTCTAGACAGGGGGCTTTCCCAGATACGCAGTATTTT.

This clone was counted only a few times. The gene calls are TRBV6-1 and TRBJ2-2; 7 nucleotides agree with TRBD2. This CDR3 comprises 15 residues. The junction had 4 bases not matched to a gene; V was cut back by 6 bases and J by 0 bases. Germline CDR1 reads MNHNS; CDR2 reads SASEGT. Here the CDR3 DNA reads TGTGCCAGCAGCCTTAGCGGGCCGAACACCGGGGAGCTGTTTTTT. As protein: CASSLSGPNTGELFF.

The rearrangement links TRBV7-2 to TRBJ2-1, with 8 bases fitting TRBD2. The length of the CDR3 is 17 residues. In germline, CDR1 is SGHTA, CDR2 FQGNSA. J was trimmed by 2 bases and V by 1 base; bases with no gene match: 7. The CDR3 region is CASSLVGRVVTYNEQFF. The CDR3, as DNA: TGTGCCAGCAGCTTAGTCGGGAGGGTAGTGACCTACAATGAGCAGTTCTTC.

The chain employs TRBV15 and TRBJ2-2, with 12 nucleotides matching TRBD2. The ends lost 3 bases at V and 6 bases at J; junction bases unmatched: 8. In germline, CDR1 is LNHNV, CDR2 YYDKDF (reference sequence). This CDR3 is built from 17 residues. The CDR3: CATSSYSSGRAPGELFF. CDR3 coding DNA: TGTGCCACCAGCAGCTACTCTAGCGGGAGGGCCCCCGGGGAGCTGTTTTTT. Full variable domain (remainder filled in from reference TRBV15 and TRBJ2-2): DAMVIQNPRYQVTQFGKPVTLSCSQTLNHNVMYWYQQKSSQAPKLLFHYYDKDFNNEADTPDNFQSRRPNTSFCFLDIRSPGLGDTAMYLCATSSYSSGRAPGELFFGEGSRLTVL.

This chain connects TRBV27 to TRBJ2-7, with TRBD2 matching over 12 bases. The CDR3 consists of 14 residues. Germline CDR1 reads MNHEY; CDR2 reads SMNVEV (reference sequence). V dropped 6 bases and J dropped 3; count of bases not matched to a gene: 3. The CDR3 here is CASSRLAGDYEQYF. The CDR3 bases are TGTGCCAGCAGCCGACTAGCGGGAGACTACGAGCAGTACTTC.

Notes on this clone: In the same sample, other DNA sequences code for this CDR3. The chain is built from TRBV27 and TRBJ2-3; D is perhaps TRBD2 (5 bases). Germline V gene lookup returns CDR1 MNHEY and CDR2 SMNVEV (reference sequence). V was shortened by 3 bases and J by 3 bases, with 7 bases between the two germline ends. This CDR3 has 13 residues. CDR3: CASSFPGTDTQYF. For the CDR3, the DNA is TGTGCCAGCAGTTTCCCGGGAACAGATACGCAGTATTTT.

The chain couples TRBV27 to TRBJ2-5, with 10 bases matching TRBD2. V lost 2 bases, J lost 9 bases, and 6 bases stayed unmatched. This CDR3 spans 14 amino acids. CDR1 is MNHEY, CDR2 SMNVEV, per germline (reference sequence). The CDR3: CASSLRLAGGSQYF. CDR3 nucleotides: TGTGCCAGCAGTTTAAGGTTAGCGGGAGGATCCCAGTACTTC.

The chain couples TRBV28 to TRBJ1-5; no reliable D call. The CDR3 sequence is 15 residues long. Between the trimmed V and J ends, which lost 6 bases and 0 bases, there was a span of 12 bases. CDR1 is MDHEN and CDR2 is SYDVKM in the germline V gene. CDR3 DNA sequence: TGTGCCAGCAGCCGACTCGGCGGTAGCAATCAGCCCCAGCATTTT. Translating gives CASSRLGGSNQPQHF.

The chain joins TRBV4-1 to TRBJ2-6, with D perhaps TRBD2 (6 bases). The CDR3 extends over 16 amino acids. Germline lookup yields CDR1 MGHRA and CDR2 YSYEKL. V was pared by 1 base and J by 1 base, with 8 bases between. The CDR3 coding sequence is TGCGCCAGCAGCCAAGGGACTACTTCTGGGGCCAACGTCCTGACTTTC. Translating it yields CASSQGTTSGANVLTF.